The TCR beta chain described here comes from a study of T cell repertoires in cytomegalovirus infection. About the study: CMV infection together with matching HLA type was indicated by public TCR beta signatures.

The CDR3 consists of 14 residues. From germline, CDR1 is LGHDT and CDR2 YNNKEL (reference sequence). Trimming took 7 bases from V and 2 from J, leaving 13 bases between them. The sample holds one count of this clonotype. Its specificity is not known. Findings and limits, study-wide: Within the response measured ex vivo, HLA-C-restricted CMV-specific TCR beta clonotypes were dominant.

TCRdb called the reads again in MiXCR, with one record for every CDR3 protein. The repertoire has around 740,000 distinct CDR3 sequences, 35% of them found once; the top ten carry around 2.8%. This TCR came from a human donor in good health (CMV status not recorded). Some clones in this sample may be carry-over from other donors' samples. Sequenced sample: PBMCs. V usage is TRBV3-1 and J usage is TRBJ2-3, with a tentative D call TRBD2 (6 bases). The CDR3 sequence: CASNPSGPTDTQYF. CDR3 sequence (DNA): TGTGCCAGCAACCCCAGCGGGCCCACAGATACGCAGTATTTT.